Below are 8 T cell receptor beta chains sequenced from a single sample in a study of blood T cell repertoires in COVID-19. The method was immunoSEQ multiplex PCR; TCRdb's version includes in-frame clones alone and lacks a portion of them. Here the sample spans approximately 300,000 clones, about nine tenths being singletons. The specimen was peripheral blood. Receptors were obtained from a woman aged 25-40 years with COVID-19, enrolled during active disease.

The V gene is TRBV27, the J gene TRBJ1-5; perhaps TRBD1 as D (6 bases). Trimming took off 6 bases at V and 7 bases at J, with 19 bases between the two ends. Germline V gene data show CDR1 as MNHEY and CDR2 as SMNVEV (reference sequence). CDR3 length: 15 amino acids. CDR3 loop: CASSLGQSLVQPQHF. The CDR3 bases are TGTGCCAGCAGCTTAGGACAGAGTCTAGTACAGCCCCAGCATTTT.

The rearrangement links TRBV27 to TRBJ1-5; D gene uncertain. The CDR3 totals 13 residues. Germline-derived CDR1 and CDR2 are MNHEY and SMNVEV (reference sequence). V was shortened by 2 bases and J by 7 bases, with 9 bases between the two germline ends. CDR3 sequence reads: CASSLKREQPQHF. CDR3 sequence (DNA): TGTGCCAGCAGTTTAAAGAGGGAACAGCCCCAGCATTTT.

The chain combines TRBV4-3 with TRBJ2-3; 10 nucleotides line up with TRBD2. V shed 8 bases, J shed 2 bases, and the junction held 7 bases outside the gene matches. Germline V CDR1 and CDR2: LGHNA, YSLEER. The CDR3 extends over 15 amino acids. The CDR3 DNA follows: TGCGCCAGCCGGGATGGACTAGCGGACACAGATACGCAGTATTTT. This encodes CASRDGLADTDTQYF.

This clone has a single count. CDR3 sequence reads: CASSLTGPEQFF. DNA of the CDR3: TGTGCCAGCAGCTTGACAGGGCCTGAGCAGTTCTTC. The chain employs TRBV7-8 and TRBJ2-1, with 7 nucleotides matching TRBD1. Germline V gene data show CDR1 as SGHVS and CDR2 as FQNEAQ. V gave up 3 bases and J gave up 9 bases; unmatched junction bases: 2. This CDR3 region has 12 residues. Drawing the rest from reference TRBV7-8 and TRBJ2-1, the complete variable domain is GAGVSQSPRYKVAKRGQDVALRCDPISGHVSLFWYQQALGQGPEFLTYFQNEAQLDKSGLPSDRFFAERPEGSVSTLKIQRTQQEDSAVYLCASSLTGPEQFFGPGTRLTVL.

The chain uses TRBV6-5 and TRBJ1-1; unclear D gene. Trimming shortened V by 6 bases and J by 0 bases, and 14 bases separated the two germline ends. From germline, CDR1 is MNHEY and CDR2 SVGAGI. This CDR3 region has 15 residues. CDR3 bases: TGTGCCAGCAGCACCGAGCGGACGGTGAACACTGAAGCTTTCTTT. Its protein product is CASSTERTVNTEAFF.

V and J are TRBV6-2 or TRBV6-3 and TRBJ1-2; D not certain. CDR1 MNHEY and CDR2 SVGEGT come from the germline V gene. The CDR3 spans 12 residues. V lost 0 bases to trimming and J lost 7 bases, with 6 bases between them. CDR3 nucleotides: TGTGCCAGCAGTTACTCGAATAGTGGCTACACCTTC. As protein: CASSYSNSGYTF.

The chain links TRBV2 to TRBJ2-1; TRBD2 agrees at 12 bases. There are 14 residues in the CDR3. Germline values: CDR1 SNHLY, CDR2 FYNNEI. J was trimmed by 9 bases and V by 2 bases; bases with no gene match: 2. In DNA form, the CDR3 reads TGTGCCAGCAGTGAACTAGCGGGAGGGGGTGAGCAGTTCTTC. It yields the protein CASSELAGGGEQFF.

This chain connects TRBV18 to TRBJ2-7; 13 bases match TRBD2. The CDR3 consists of 16 residues. The junction had 7 bases not matched to a gene; V was cut back by 3 bases and J by 5 bases. CDR1 and CDR2 from the germline V gene are KGHSH and LQKENI. The CDR3 reads CASSPKGLAGSDEQYF. CDR3 nucleotide sequence: TGTGCCAGCTCACCTAAGGGACTAGCGGGGAGCGACGAGCAGTACTTC.